This is a list of T cell receptor beta chains from one sample in a study of PD-1 blockade in classical Hodgkin lymphoma. The protocol was immunoSEQ multiplex PCR, while the TCRdb copy is restricted to in-frame clones and leaves out a portion. The sample lists more than 15,000 clones, around 81% occurring once. What was sequenced was CD4+ T cells from blood. These receptors were taken from a human donor with classical Hodgkin lymphoma. Each CDR3 is given with its conserved first and last residue. The D gene is left open where the match is weak. The listing skips clone size in some rows; elsewhere it reads once, few, many or a size class.

j_gene	abundance	d_gene	v_gene	CDR3aa	CDR3nt
TRBJ2-1	once	-	TRBV7-9	CASSFDSGLGGNEQFF	TGTGCCAGCAGCTTCGATAGCGGCCTTGGCGGCAATGAGCAGTTCTTC
TRBJ2-7	-	-	TRBV19	CASSIRRGDEQYF	TGTGCCAGTAGTATAAGGCGGGGCGACGAGCAGTACTTC
TRBJ2-7	-	TRBD1	TRBV28	CASIAPGQGREQYF	TGTGCCAGCATAGCCCCGGGACAGGGACGCGAGCAGTACTTC
TRBJ2-1	-	TRBD1	TRBV5-1	CASSLTQGAHNEQFF	TGCGCCAGCAGCTTGACTCAGGGGGCCCACAATGAGCAGTTCTTC
TRBJ1-2	-	TRBD1	TRBV19	CASTMGQGAYGYTF	TGTGCCAGTACCATGGGACAGGGGGCCTATGGCTACACCTTC
TRBJ1-2	-	TRBD1	TRBV5-1	CASSGAPGQGVYGYTF	TGCGCCAGCAGCGGGGCCCCGGGACAGGGAGTCTATGGCTACACCTTC
TRBJ2-4	-	-	TRBV28	CASNSDINIQYF	TGTGCCAGCAATTCGGACATAAACATTCAGTACTTC
TRBJ1-1	once	TRBD1	TRBV5-1	CASSSPIGGGAYRTEAFF	TGCGCCAGCAGCTCCCCAATCGGAGGGGGCGCTTATCGGACTGAAGCTTTCTTT
TRBJ2-3	-	-	TRBV19	CASSPGHNTDTQYF	TGTGCCAGTAGTCCGGGACATAACACAGATACGCAGTATTTT
TRBJ2-1	once	TRBD2	TRBV2	CASSDAREPRGEQFF	TGTGCCAGTTCCGACGCGCGGGAGCCTCGTGGGGAGCAGTTCTTC
TRBJ2-1	-	-	TRBV2	CASLGPPDNEQFF	TGTGCCAGCCTAGGCCCTCCCGACAATGAGCAGTTCTTC
TRBJ1-5	-	-	TRBV6-1	CASSDTWDIYQPQHF	TGTGCCAGCAGCGATACCTGGGACATTTATCAGCCCCAGCATTTT
TRBJ1-5	-	-	TRBV25-1	CASRARWNQPQHF	TGTGCCAGCAGGGCCCGGTGGAATCAGCCCCAGCATTTT
TRBJ2-5	-	TRBD1	TRBV6-5	CASSYSGTGVQETQYF	TGTGCCAGCAGTTACTCCGGGACAGGCGTCCAAGAGACCCAGTACTTC
TRBJ2-7	-	-	TRBV7-8	CASSLEGIPTEQYF	TGTGCCAGCAGCTTAGAGGGGATCCCTACCGAGCAGTACTTC
TRBJ2-3	-	TRBD2	TRBV6-1	CATGKEAGGSNTQYF	TGTGCCACCGGTAAAGAAGCGGGAGGGTCGAATACGCAGTATTTT
TRBJ2-3	-	-	TRBV28	CASSLWEGDTQYF	TGTGCCAGCAGTTTATGGGAGGGGGATACGCAGTATTTT